Each of the 30 T cell receptor beta chains below was sequenced from the same sample in a study of shared clonotypes between healthy human individuals. Clones were sequenced by immunoSEQ multiplex PCR, and TCRdb holds only the in-frame ones, with some missing. The table includes hundreds of thousands of clones, less than 98% detected once. The specimen was naive CD4+ T cells sorted from blood. Stated subset: CD45RA+ positively selected. The origin of the receptors is a woman in her twenties or thirties in good health.

The rearrangement uses TRBV4-2 and TRBJ2-7, with D unresolved. CDR1 LGHNA and CDR2 YNFKEQ come from the germline V gene. The CDR3 has 14 amino acids. V was cut by 0 bases and J by 9 bases, with 15 bases left in between. CDR3 nucleotides: TGTGCCAGCAGCCAAGATCCTGGGGAACGGCGGCAGTACTTC. This encodes CASSQDPGERRQYF.

The chain recombines TRBV10-3 with TRBJ2-7; unclear D gene. V was clipped by 5 bases and J by 0 bases, with 14 bases between them. The germline gives CDR1 ENHRY, CDR2 SYGVKD. This CDR3 comprises 15 residues. CDR3 sequence: CAISKDSRSSYEQYF. The CDR3 DNA is TGTGCCATCAGTAAAGACTCCAGGAGCTCCTACGAGCAGTACTTC.

J is TRBJ2-3 and V is TRBV7-9; D not certain. Germline CDR1 SEHNR, CDR2 FQNEAQ (reference sequence). Trimming removed 7 bases at V and 0 bases at J, with 5 bases between. This CDR3 contains 12 residues. CDR3 sequence: CASTASTDTQYF. In DNA form, the CDR3 reads TGTGCCAGCACGGCTAGCACAGATACGCAGTATTTT.

The gene calls are TRBV6-5 and TRBJ1-1, with TRBD1 identical over 9 bases. CDR3 length: 14 residues. Germline V gene lookup returns CDR1 MNHEY and CDR2 SVGAGI. V shed 5 bases and J 3 bases; nucleotides not matched to a gene: 4. The CDR3 is CASSRDRVDTEAFF. DNA for the CDR3: TGTGCCAGCAGTCGGGACAGGGTCGACACTGAAGCTTTCTTT.

This clone was seen a single time. The rearrangement joins TRBV28 to TRBJ1-2; TRBD1 might be the D (5 bases). V was cut by 0 bases and J by 3 bases, with 17 bases left in between. There are 17 residues in the CDR3. CDR1 is MDHEN and CDR2 is SYDVKM in the germline V gene. The CDR3 DNA reads TGTGCCAGCAGTTTATGGGCCCCCGGGGCGCAAGACTATGGCTACACCTTC. This sequence encodes CASSLWAPGAQDYGYTF.

The chain recombines TRBV4-1 with TRBJ1-4; D gene uncertain. Trimming removed 1 base at V and 8 bases at J, with 11 bases between. CDR1 is MGHRA and CDR2 is YSYEKL in the germline V gene. This CDR3 has 14 residues. In DNA form, the CDR3 reads TGCGCCAGCAGCCAAGGGACGGGAAGGGAAAAACTGTTTTTT. Its protein product is CASSQGTGREKLFF.

The chain uses TRBV19 and TRBJ1-3; no clear D. This CDR3 spans 15 amino acids. V was shortened by 7 bases and J by 0 bases, with 13 bases between the two germline ends. Germline V gives CDR1 LNHDA, CDR2 SQIVND (reference sequence). The CDR3 loop is CASTSIPSSGNTIYF. DNA of the CDR3: TGTGCCAGTACATCGATACCTTCCTCTGGAAACACCATATATTTT.

V and J are TRBV28 and TRBJ1-5; 10 nucleotides align to TRBD1. Germline V CDR1 and CDR2: MDHEN, SYDVKM. The trim removed 2 bases at V and 7 bases at J, leaving 2 bases unmatched. The length of the CDR3 is 14 residues. The CDR3 spells CASSLRDRGQPQHF. CDR3 nucleotide sequence: TGTGCCAGCAGTTTACGGGACAGGGGCCAGCCCCAGCATTTT.

The genes are TRBV6-6 and TRBJ2-3, with D perhaps TRBD1 (6 bases). Between the trimmed V and J ends, which lost 6 bases and 5 bases, there was a span of 9 bases. CDR1 is MNHNY, CDR2 SVGAGI, per germline (reference sequence). The CDR3 extends over 12 amino acids. The CDR3 spells CASSEGEDTQYF. In DNA form, the CDR3 reads TGTGCCAGCAGCGAGGGGGAAGATACGCAGTATTTT.

This clone has a single count. V and J are TRBV12-5 and TRBJ2-6, with D uncertain. Trimming shortened V by 2 bases and J by 1 base, and 15 bases separated the two germline ends. The CDR3 spans 18 residues. The germline gives CDR1 LGHNT, CDR2 FRNRAP. The CDR3: CASGLFLSDKSGANVLTF. The CDR3 DNA reads as TGTGCTAGTGGTTTGTTTTTAAGCGACAAGTCTGGGGCCAACGTCCTGACTTTC. Combining the CDR3 with reference TRBV12-5 and TRBJ2-6 gives the whole variable domain DARVTQTPRHKVTEMGQEVTMRCQPILGHNTVFWYRQTMMQGLELLAYFRNRAPLDDSGMPKDRFSAEMPDATLATLKIQPSEPRDSAVYFCASGLFLSDKSGANVLTFGAGSRLTVL.

This clone was counted a single time. Additional DNA sequences in this sample encode the identical CDR3. This chain joins TRBV11-3 and TRBJ2-1; possible D gene TRBD2, 5 bases. CDR3 length equals 14 residues. V lost 3 bases and J 4 bases, leaving 10 bases between the germline ends. The germline gives CDR1 SGHNT, CDR2 YENEEA. The CDR3 DNA is TGTGCCAGCAGCTTCGGTGGGAGTTACAATGAGCAGTTCTTC. Translation gives CASSFGGSYNEQFF.

The genes are TRBV15 and TRBJ2-7; D is unresolved. The CDR3 is made up of 15 amino acids. Trimming pared 4 bases from V and 5 bases from J, leaving 18 bases between. CDR1 is LNHNV, CDR2 YYDKDF, per germline (reference sequence). The CDR3 DNA sequence: TGTGCCACCAGCATCCTCGGTCCAGAGCCACACGAGCAGTACTTC. Protein sequence: CATSILGPEPHEQYF.

The rearrangement joins TRBV28 to TRBJ1-2; TRBD1 matches 10 bases. This CDR3 has 14 amino acids. V lost 6 bases, J lost 3 bases, and 4 bases stayed unmatched. CDR1 MDHEN and CDR2 SYDVKM come from the germline V gene. The CDR3 loop reads CASRRQGADYGYTF. The DNA of the CDR3 is TGTGCCAGCAGGCGACAGGGGGCTGACTATGGCTACACCTTC.

This clone occurred once. The chain uses TRBV27 and TRBJ2-1, with 8 bases aligning to TRBD2. Germline lookup yields CDR1 MNHEY and CDR2 SMNVEV (reference sequence). The CDR3 is 17 residues long. Trimming at V came to 3 bases and at J to 4 bases, leaving 11 bases not matched to a gene. DNA for the CDR3: TGTGCCAGCAGTTTTCCCCCGGGGGGGGCCCCATACAATGAGCAGTTCTTC. This gives the protein CASSFPPGGAPYNEQFF.

This clone has a single count. The rearrangement links TRBV6-6 to TRBJ2-6; D not resolved. The CDR3 loop spans 16 amino acids. V gave up 2 bases and J gave up 0 bases, with 8 bases separating them. Germline-derived CDR1 and CDR2 are MNHNY and SVGAGI (reference sequence). The CDR3 spells CASSYEPPSGANVLTF. The CDR3 bases are TGTGCCAGCAGTTACGAGCCTCCCTCTGGGGCCAACGTCCTGACTTTC.

This chain joins TRBV7-2 and TRBJ2-1; D possibly corresponds to TRBD1 (5 bases). The germline V and J ends were trimmed by 0 bases and 2 bases, with 11 bases remaining between them. CDR3 length: 16 amino acids. Germline assignment: CDR1 SGHTA and CDR2 FQGNSA. The CDR3 bases are TGTGCCAGCAGCTTAGCGGCAGGGCTGCCCTACAATGAGCAGTTCTTC. This translates into CASSLAAGLPYNEQFF.

The chain recombines TRBV28 with TRBJ2-7; 7 bases match TRBD2. The CDR3 length is 15 residues. Germline CDR1 MDHEN, CDR2 SYDVKM. J lost 0 bases, V lost 5 bases, and 7 bases had no gene match. The CDR3 protein is CASSPGGTYSYEQYF. CDR3 DNA sequence: TGTGCCAGCAGTCCGGGAGGCACGTACTCCTACGAGCAGTACTTC.

The V gene is TRBV19, the J gene TRBJ2-1, with TRBD2 identical over 13 bases. Germline assignment: CDR1 LNHDA and CDR2 SQIVND (reference sequence). The ends lost 4 bases at V and 13 bases at J; junction bases unmatched: 13. The CDR3 is 16 amino acids. The DNA for the CDR3 is TGTGCCAGTAGTAGGGGGACTAGCGGGATTCTCGAGGAACAGTTCTTC. Translated, it gives CASSRGTSGILEEQFF.

The V call is TRBV29-1, the J call TRBJ2-7; 8 bases are a match to TRBD1. CDR3 length equals 13 residues. The junction had 4 bases not matched to a gene; V was cut back by 4 bases and J by 2 bases. The germline V gene has CDR1 SQVTM and CDR2 ANQGSEA. As DNA, the CDR3 is TGCAGCGTTGGTGGACAGGGCCCCTACGAGCAGTACTTC. Its translation is CSVGGQGPYEQYF.

The chain uses TRBV7-9 and TRBJ1-1; the D is unclear. The V and J ends lost 1 base and 6 bases respectively, with 3 bases between them. This CDR3 comprises 11 residues. Germline V gene sequence: CDR1 SEHNR, CDR2 FQNEAQ (reference sequence). CDR3 residues: CASSLGSEAFF. The CDR3 DNA sequence: TGTGCCAGCAGCTTAGGATCTGAAGCTTTCTTT.

This clone came up once. The rearrangement joins TRBV21-1 to TRBJ1-1. TRBV21-1 is an annotated pseudogene. The CDR3 runs 14 residues. The CDR3: CASSKFRRAAEAFF. In nucleotides, the CDR3 is TGTGCCAGCAGCAAATTTCGGCGGGCGGCTGAAGCTTTCTTT.

This clone was found once. The V call is TRBV6-1, the J call TRBJ1-5; D is possibly TRBD1 (5 bases). The CDR3 extends over 12 amino acids. The germline V and J ends were trimmed by 3 bases and 9 bases, with 9 bases remaining between them. The germline V gene has CDR1 MNHNS and CDR2 SASEGT. The CDR3 reads CASSDAGGPQHF. In DNA form, the CDR3 reads TGTGCCAGCAGTGATGCGGGGGGGCCCCAGCATTTT.

This rearrangement joins TRBV7-9 to TRBJ1-6; D uncertain. Trimming took off 5 bases at V and 7 bases at J, with 12 bases between the two ends. Germline V lookup: CDR1 SEHNR, CDR2 FQNEAQ (reference sequence). This CDR3 is 14 amino acids long. As DNA, the CDR3 is TGTGCCAGCAGCATCTTTGACGGAAATTCACCCCTCCACTTT. It yields the protein CASSIFDGNSPLHF.

V is TRBV5-8 and J is TRBJ2-7; no clear D. The germline CDR1 and CDR2 sequences are SGHTS and YDEGEE. The CDR3 covers 11 residues. V was cut by 3 bases and J by 6 bases, with 7 bases left in between. CDR3 in amino acids: CASSSLFEQYF. The CDR3 DNA is TGTGCCAGCAGCTCGTTGTTCGAGCAGTACTTC.

The gene calls are TRBV2 and TRBJ2-7; D may be TRBD2 (5 bases). V was pared by 8 bases and J by 9 bases, with 26 bases between. Germline CDR1 reads SNHLY; CDR2 reads FYNNEI. This CDR3 has 15 residues. CDR3 region: CASSGSVQPLLGQYF. CDR3 in DNA: TGTGCCAGCTCGGGGAGCGTCCAGCCATTGTTAGGGCAGTACTTC.

The chain links TRBV27 to TRBJ2-3; D unclear. Germline-derived CDR1 and CDR2 are MNHEY and SMNVEV (reference sequence). The V end lost 3 bases, the J end lost 4 bases, and 11 bases lay between the germline ends. The CDR3 has 14 residues. The CDR3 coding sequence is TGTGCCAGCAGTTTGACGGTCCCGCCAGATACGCAGTATTTT. Translating gives CASSLTVPPDTQYF.

J is TRBJ2-3 and V is TRBV5-1; 10 bases fit TRBD2. CDR1 and CDR2 from the germline V gene are SGHRS and YFSETQ. The CDR3 is 16 residues long. J lost 3 bases, V lost 2 bases, and 6 bases had no gene match. CDR3 DNA sequence: TGCGCCAGCAGCTTTCTAGCGGGAGTGAGGACAGATACGCAGTATTTT. It translates to CASSFLAGVRTDTQYF.

The V and J genes are TRBV18 and TRBJ2-5; possibly TRBD2 for D (5 bases). The assigned J gene may be wrong: the sequence end matches TRBJ2-7 better. The germline CDR1 and CDR2 sequences are KGHSH and LQKENI. The CDR3 covers 14 residues. CDR3 sequence: CASSPPDGTYEQYF. The CDR3, as DNA: TGTGCCAGCTCACCACCGGACGGGACCTACGAGCAGTACTTC.

The chain couples TRBV5-1 to TRBJ2-6, with D possibly matching TRBD2 (5 bases). This CDR3 comprises 17 residues. The V gene lost 1 base and the J gene lost 4 bases, with 15 bases spanning the gap. Germline V gives CDR1 SGHRS, CDR2 YFSETQ. CDR3 coding DNA: TGCGCCAGCAGCTTGAGAAGCGCCGCGGGCGGGGCCAACGTCCTGACTTTC. Its protein product is CASSLRSAAGGANVLTF.

The rearrangement joins TRBV7-8 to TRBJ2-5; 9 positions match TRBD1. Germline values: CDR1 SGHVS, CDR2 FQNEAQ. This CDR3 contains 17 residues. Germline trimming cut 2 bases from V and 2 bases from J; bases unmatched to any gene: 9. The CDR3 bases are TGTGCCAGCAGCTTACCTATGAGTGGACAGGGGCAAGAGACCCAGTACTTC. Translated, it gives CASSLPMSGQGQETQYF.